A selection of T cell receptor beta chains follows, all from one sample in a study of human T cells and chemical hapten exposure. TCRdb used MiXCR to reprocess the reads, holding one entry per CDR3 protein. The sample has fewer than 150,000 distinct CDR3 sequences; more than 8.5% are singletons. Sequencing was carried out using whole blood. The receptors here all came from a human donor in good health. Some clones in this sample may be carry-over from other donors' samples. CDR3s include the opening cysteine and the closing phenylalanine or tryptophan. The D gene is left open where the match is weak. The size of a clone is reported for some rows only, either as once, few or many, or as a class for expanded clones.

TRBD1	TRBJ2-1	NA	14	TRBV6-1	TGTGCCAGCGTGGGGGCAGGGGGCTATAATGAGCAGTTCTTC	CASVGAGGYNEQFF
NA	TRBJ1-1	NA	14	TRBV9	TGTGCCAGCAGTGAGGAGGGGATGTACGATGAAGCTTTCTTT	CASSEEGMYDEAFF
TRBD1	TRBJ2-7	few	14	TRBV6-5	TGTGCCAGCAGCTCCGGGACAGCCCCCTACGAGCAGTACTTC	CASSSGTAPYEQYF
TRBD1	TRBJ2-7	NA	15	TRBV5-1	TGCGCCAGCAGCTTGGAGCGACAGGGTGCGTCCGAGCAGTACTTC	CASSLERQGASEQYF
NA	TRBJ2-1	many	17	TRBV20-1	TGCAGTGCGGCTTTCGATGTGGGGTCAAGCTCCTACAATGAGCAGTTCTTC	CSAAFDVGSSSYNEQFF
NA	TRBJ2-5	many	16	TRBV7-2	TGTGCCAGCAGCTTAGCGCCAAGCGGAGGACAAGAGACCCAGTACTTC	CASSLAPSGGQETQYF
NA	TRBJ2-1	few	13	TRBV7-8	TGTGCCAGCAGCTTAGGACAGAACAATGAGCAGTTCTTC	CASSLGQNNEQFF
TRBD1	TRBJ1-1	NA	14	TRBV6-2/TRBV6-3	TGTGCCAGCAGCAGCGAAACAGGGGTTAATGCAGCTTTCTTT	CASSSETGVNAAFF
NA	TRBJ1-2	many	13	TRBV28	TGTGCCAGCAGCCCTAACTCTAACTATGGCTACACCTTC	CASSPNSNYGYTF
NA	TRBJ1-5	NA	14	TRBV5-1	TGCGCCAGCAGCTTGTATGGGGACAATCAGCCCCAGCATTTT	CASSLYGDNQPQHF
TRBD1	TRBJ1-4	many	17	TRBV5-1	TGCGCCAGCAGCTTGACCGGGACAGTCGCAACTAATGAAAAACTGTTTTTT	CASSLTGTVATNEKLFF
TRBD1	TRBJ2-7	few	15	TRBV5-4	TGTGCCAGCAGCGCCCCGGGACAGGGGTCCTACGAGCAGTACTTC	CASSAPGQGSYEQYF
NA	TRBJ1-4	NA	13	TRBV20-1	TGCAGTGCTACAGACAGGCCGAATGAAAAACTGTTTTTT	CSATDRPNEKLFF
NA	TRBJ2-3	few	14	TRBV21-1	TGTGCCAGCAGCTTCCCCAAAAGCACAGATACGCAGTATTTT	CASSFPKSTDTQYF
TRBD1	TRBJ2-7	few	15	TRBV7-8	TGTGCCAGCAGTTTTGACAGGGGGCCTACCTACGAGCAGTACTTC	CASSFDRGPTYEQYF
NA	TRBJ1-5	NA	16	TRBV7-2	TGTGCCAGCAGCTTACGAGGCGGCGGGGGCAATCAGCCCCAGCATTTT	CASSLRGGGGNQPQHF
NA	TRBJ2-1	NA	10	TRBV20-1	TGCAGTGCCACAGGGCATGAGCAGTTCTTC	CSATGHEQFF
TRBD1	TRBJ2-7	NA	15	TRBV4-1	TGCGCCAGCAGCCACCCGGGACAGGGTATCGACGAGCAGTACTTC	CASSHPGQGIDEQYF
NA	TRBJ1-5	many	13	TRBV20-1	TGCAGTGCTAGGGGGGAGGCTGATCAGCCCCAGCATTTT	CSARGEADQPQHF
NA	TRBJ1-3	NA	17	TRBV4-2	TGTGCCAGCAGCCAAGAGGACTACTCCTTCTCTGGAAACACCATATATTTT	CASSQEDYSFSGNTIYF
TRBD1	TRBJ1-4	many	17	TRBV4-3	TGCGCCAGCAGCCAGAGTTCTTCGGCAGGGGGCGGTGAAAAACTGTTTTTT	CASSQSSSAGGGEKLFF
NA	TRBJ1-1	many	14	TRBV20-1	TGCAGTGCTAGAGATCTCGAGGTCACCGGGGAAGCTTTCTTT	CSARDLEVTGEAFF
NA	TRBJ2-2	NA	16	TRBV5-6	TGTGCCAGCATCAGACTGGGGGGCCCGAACACCGGGGAGCTGTTTTTT	CASIRLGGPNTGELFF